The 13 T cell receptor beta chains below all came from one sample that was sequenced in a study of T cells after yellow fever vaccination. TCRdb passed the 5' RACE reads through MiXCR, listing each CDR3 protein once. The table shows 300,000 to 400,000 distinct CDR3 sequences, with roughly an eighth occurring only once. The sample consisted of CD4+ T cells sorted from PBMCs, taken 15 days after the yellow fever booster vaccination. The source is a man aged 18 to 30 who received the YFV17D yellow fever vaccine.

The chain's CDR3 is CASSQAWDRGRTF. DNA of the CDR3: TGCGCCAGCAGCCAAGCATGGGACAGGGGACGCACCTTC. V gene TRBV4-3 combines with J gene TRBJ1-2; 10 positions match TRBD1. The V and J ends lost 1 base and 13 bases, in that order; junction bases with no gene match: 6. Germline CDR1 and CDR2: LGHNA and YSLEER. This CDR3 contains 13 residues.

This clonotype turned up a few times. This rearrangement joins TRBV4-2 to TRBJ2-5; D unresolved. V was cut by 0 bases and J by 3 bases, with 5 bases left in between. The length of the CDR3 is 13 residues. The germline V gene has CDR1 LGHNA and CDR2 YNFKEQ. For the CDR3, the DNA is TGTGCCAGCAGCCAAGATCGCAAAGAGACCCAGTACTTC. This sequence encodes CASSQDRKETQYF.

This sequence joins TRBV28 and TRBJ2-1; 9 bases are a match to TRBD1. There are 14 residues in the CDR3. The V and J ends lost 10 bases and 5 bases, in that order; junction bases with no gene match: 9. CDR1 is MDHEN, CDR2 SYDVKM, per germline. The CDR3 protein is CATLPQGAHNEQFF. The CDR3 bases are TGTGCCACCCTACCACAGGGGGCCCACAATGAGCAGTTCTTC.

This clonotype occurred many times. V usage is TRBV7-2 and J usage is TRBJ2-5, with D uncertain. CDR1 and CDR2 (germline): SGHTA, FQGNSA. The CDR3 has 15 amino acids. V was shortened by 2 bases and J by 2 bases, with 12 bases between the two germline ends. In nucleotides, the CDR3 is TGTGCCAGCAGCTTAATCTCAGACCAACAAGAGACCCAGTACTTC. Amino acid sequence: CASSLISDQQETQYF. The complete variable domain, with remaining parts taken from reference TRBV7-2 and TRBJ2-5, reads GAGVSQSPSNKVTEKGKDVELRCDPISGHTALYWYRQSLGQGLEFLIYFQGNSAPDKSGLPSDRFSAERTGGSVSTLTIQRTQQEDSAVYLCASSLISDQQETQYFGPGTRLLVL.

There are many counts of this clonotype. This chain uses TRBV18 with TRBJ1-6; 7 bases map to TRBD1. This CDR3 contains 14 residues. Germline V gives CDR1 KGHSH, CDR2 LQKENI. With 2 bases clipped from V and 10 bases from J, the junction kept 5 bases outside the gene matches. As DNA, the CDR3 is TGTGCCAGCTCACCAGGAGGGGGCGAATCACCCCTCCACTTT. Translated: CASSPGGGESPLHF.

This clonotype has a count of ten or more. V usage is TRBV7-8 and J usage is TRBJ2-7, with a possible D match to TRBD1 (5 bases). The CDR3 is 13 residues long. Germline CDR1 SGHVS, CDR2 FQNEAQ. V shed 1 base and J shed 6 bases, with 10 bases lying between them. The CDR3 DNA follows: TGTGCCAGCAGCTTAGTACTTGGGGCCGAGCAGTACTTC. It encodes CASSLVLGAEQYF.

The chain uses TRBV7-2 and TRBJ2-4, with 9 nucleotides matching TRBD1. From germline, CDR1 is SGHTA and CDR2 FQGNSA. J lost 0 bases, V lost 3 bases, and 3 bases had no gene match. The length of the CDR3 is 16 residues. The CDR3 sequence is CASSLGQGEAKNIQYF. The DNA of the CDR3 is TGTGCCAGCAGCTTGGGACAGGGAGAAGCCAAAAACATTCAGTACTTC.

The chain uses TRBV20-1 and TRBJ1-2, with 9 bases lining up with TRBD1. The germline gives CDR1 DFQATT, CDR2 SNEGSKA (reference sequence). This CDR3 region has 12 residues. Trimming took 5 bases from V and 10 from J; bases not matched to a gene: 8. As DNA, the CDR3 is TGCAGTGCTGCCGGGACAGGGCAGTCCTACACCTTC. Its protein is CSAAGTGQSYTF.

The chain joins TRBV12-3 or TRBV12-4 to TRBJ1-2; no firm D call. V was pared by 2 bases and J by 1 base, with 8 bases between. The CDR3 covers 14 residues. In DNA form, the CDR3 reads TGTGCCAGCAGTTTACGGAGAGTTAACTATGGCTACACCTTC. It encodes CASSLRRVNYGYTF.

The genes are TRBV27 and TRBJ2-7; a weak D match, TRBD1 (5 bases). Per the germline V gene, CDR1 is MNHEY and CDR2 is SMNVEV (reference sequence). V was trimmed by 8 bases and J by 6 bases, leaving 5 bases between them. CDR3 length: 9 amino acids. The DNA of the CDR3 is TGTGCCAGCGGGGCCGAGCAGTACTTC. Protein sequence: CASGAEQYF.

The chain combines TRBV4-2 with TRBJ2-1; D might be TRBD2 (5 bases). This CDR3 is 13 amino acids long. The germline V gene encodes CDR1 LGHNA and CDR2 YNFKEQ. V was trimmed by 1 base and J by 4 bases, leaving 5 bases between them. CDR3: CASSQGEYNEQFF. The CDR3 DNA follows: TGTGCCAGCAGCCAAGGGGAGTACAATGAGCAGTTCTTC.

The CDR3 DNA reads TGTGCCAGCAGCCCGAGACACGCCGGGGAGCTGTTTTTT. Its protein product is CASSPRHAGELFF. The chain links TRBV7-2 to TRBJ2-2; D unresolved. V gave up 5 bases and J gave up 6 bases, with 10 bases separating them. The CDR3 extends over 13 amino acids. Germline assignment: CDR1 SGHTA and CDR2 FQGNSA.

The chain is built from TRBV29-1 and TRBJ2-7, with 9 bases aligning to TRBD1. This CDR3 has 13 residues. CDR1 is SQVTM, CDR2 ANQGSEA, per germline. The V gene end was trimmed by 7 bases and the J gene end by 3 bases; junction bases not matched to a gene: 7. The CDR3 spells CSAGGTGFYEQYF. The DNA for the CDR3 is TGCAGCGCTGGAGGGACAGGGTTCTACGAGCAGTACTTC.